This TCR beta chain was sequenced in a study of cytomegalovirus exposure and HLA in healthy donors. Study observations and caveats: Later on, an analysis showed TCR association rates differing by HLA locus, with DRB1 the most and HLA-C the fewest. Per a later analysis, 16,951 TCR beta sequences showed association with HLA alleles at 0.05 false discovery rate.

Remarks on this clone: What it binds is not known.

The V gene lost 2 bases and the J gene lost 2 bases, with 7 bases spanning the gap. The CDR3 contains 13 residues. Germline V gene lookup returns CDR1 SGHDT and CDR2 YYEEEE. The PCR employed 60 Vbeta primers together with 13 Jbeta primers. Libraries were prepared by immunoSEQ multiplex PCR; TCRdb keeps only in-frame clonotypes and omits some of them. In total, the table holds 110,000 to 150,000 clones. The sample taken for sequencing was PBMCs. The rearrangement uses TRBV5-6 and TRBJ1-1; D is ambiguous. This clonotype was obtained from a male donor in good health and CMV-seronegative. Here the CDR3 reads CASSFSLNTEAFF. CDR3 coding DNA: TGTGCCAGCAGCTTCAGTCTTAACACTGAAGCTTTCTTT.